This T cell receptor (beta chain) emerged from a study of cytomegalovirus exposure and HLA in healthy donors. Notes on the study in general: According to a later analysis, most TCR beta chains associated with CMV appeared HLA-restricted. One cluster of highly shared sequence variants probably arose as a sequencing artifact. It was assumed in the presence/absence analyses that sequencing depth was roughly uniform across donors.

Trimming took 2 bases from V and 0 from J, leaving 14 bases between them. The CDR3 spans 17 residues. Germline lookup yields CDR1 KGHSH and CDR2 LQKENI. 60 Vbeta and 13 Jbeta primers were used in PCR. Produced via immunoSEQ multiplex PCR; TCRdb's table is partial and in-frame only. The sample holds 95,000 to 150,000 clones, 50% to 80% seen once. With regard to this clone: Its antigen is not identified.

J is TRBJ1-3 and V is TRBV18, with a weak D call TRBD1 (5 bases). This TCR was sampled from a woman aged 35 to 49 in good health and CMV-seropositive. The sequenced sample consisted of PBMCs. Here the CDR3 DNA reads TGTGCCAGCTCACCAACATCCGACAGTTACTCTGGAAACACCATATATTTT. Protein product: CASSPTSDSYSGNTIYF.